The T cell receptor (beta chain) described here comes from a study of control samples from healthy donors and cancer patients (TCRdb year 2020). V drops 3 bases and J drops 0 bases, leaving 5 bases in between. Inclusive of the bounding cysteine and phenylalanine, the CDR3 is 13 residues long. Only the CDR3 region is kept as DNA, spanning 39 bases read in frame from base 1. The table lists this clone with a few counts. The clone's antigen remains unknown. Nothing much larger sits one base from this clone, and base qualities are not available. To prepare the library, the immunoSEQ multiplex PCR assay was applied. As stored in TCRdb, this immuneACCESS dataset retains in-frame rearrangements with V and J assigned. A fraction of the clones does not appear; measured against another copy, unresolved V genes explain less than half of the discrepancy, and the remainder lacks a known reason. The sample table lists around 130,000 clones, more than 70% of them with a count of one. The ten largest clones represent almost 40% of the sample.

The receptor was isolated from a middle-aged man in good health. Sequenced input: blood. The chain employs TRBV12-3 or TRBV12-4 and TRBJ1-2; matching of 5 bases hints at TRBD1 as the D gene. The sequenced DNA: TGTGCCAGCAGTTTGACAGCTAACTATGGCTACACCTTC. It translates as CASSLTANYGYTF.